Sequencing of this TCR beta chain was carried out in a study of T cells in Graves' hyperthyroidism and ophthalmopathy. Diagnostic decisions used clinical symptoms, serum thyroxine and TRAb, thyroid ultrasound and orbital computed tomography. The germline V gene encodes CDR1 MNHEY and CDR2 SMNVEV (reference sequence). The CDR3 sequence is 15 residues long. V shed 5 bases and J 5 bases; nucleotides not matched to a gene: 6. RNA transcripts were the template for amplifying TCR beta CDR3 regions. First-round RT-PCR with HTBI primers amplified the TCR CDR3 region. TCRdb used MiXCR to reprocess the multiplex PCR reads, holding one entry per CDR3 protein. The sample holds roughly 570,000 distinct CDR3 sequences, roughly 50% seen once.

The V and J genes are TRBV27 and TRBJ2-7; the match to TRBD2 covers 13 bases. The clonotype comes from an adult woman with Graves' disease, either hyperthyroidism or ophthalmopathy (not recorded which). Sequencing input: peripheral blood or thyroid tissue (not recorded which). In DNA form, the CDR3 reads TGTGCCAGCAGTGACTCCGGGACTAGCGGGAACGAGCAGTACTTC. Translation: CASSDSGTSGNEQYF.